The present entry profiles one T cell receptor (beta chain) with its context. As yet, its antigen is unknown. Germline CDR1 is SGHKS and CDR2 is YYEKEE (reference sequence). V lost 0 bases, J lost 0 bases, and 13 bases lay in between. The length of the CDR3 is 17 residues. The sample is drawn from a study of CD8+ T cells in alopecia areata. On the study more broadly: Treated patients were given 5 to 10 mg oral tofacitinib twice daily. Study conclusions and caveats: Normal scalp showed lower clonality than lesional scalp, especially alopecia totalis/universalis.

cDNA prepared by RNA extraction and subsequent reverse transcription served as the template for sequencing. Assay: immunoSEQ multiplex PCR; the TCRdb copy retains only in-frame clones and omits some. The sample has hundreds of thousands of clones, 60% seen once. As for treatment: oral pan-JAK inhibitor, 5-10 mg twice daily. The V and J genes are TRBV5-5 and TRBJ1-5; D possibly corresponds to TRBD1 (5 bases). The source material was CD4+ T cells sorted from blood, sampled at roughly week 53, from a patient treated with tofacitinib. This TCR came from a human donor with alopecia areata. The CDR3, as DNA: TGTGCCAGCAGCTTGGGACAGATCAGCCGTAGCAATCAGCCCCAGCATTTT. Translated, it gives CASSLGQISRSNQPQHF.